Following are 10 T cell receptor beta chains from one sample sequenced in a study of T cells in Graves' hyperthyroidism and ophthalmopathy. RNA transcripts served as the template for amplifying TCR beta CDR3 regions. HTBI primers were employed in a first-round RT-PCR of the TCR CDR3. TCRdb reprocessed the multiplex PCR reads with MiXCR, giving one entry per CDR3 protein. The sample comprises roughly 500,000 distinct CDR3 sequences, just over 45% of which are singletons, and around 20% rests with the top ten. Sequencing was carried out using peripheral blood or thyroid tissue (not recorded which). The receptors were sampled from an adult woman with Graves' disease, either hyperthyroidism or ophthalmopathy (not recorded which).

A remark on this clonotype: A junction boundary mismatches the germline segment, possibly from a read error. The V gene is TRBV7-9, the J gene TRBJ2-7; D is unclear. Near its end, the DNA agrees better with TRBJ2-5, so the J call may be wrong. This CDR3 is built from 13 residues. The germline V gene has CDR1 SEHNR and CDR2 FQNEAQ (reference sequence). Here the CDR3 DNA reads TGCGCCAGCAGCCCTCTAATGGGAGAGACCCAGTACTTC. It translates to CASSPLMGETQYF.

This chain connects TRBV10-1 to TRBJ2-2; TRBD2 matches at 10 bases. The V and J ends lost 10 bases and 7 bases, in that order; junction bases with no gene match: 6. The CDR3 has 13 residues. Germline CDR1 is WNHNN and CDR2 is SYGVQD (reference sequence). CDR3 bases: TGCGCCACATCCGGGACTAGCGTCGGGGAGCTGTTTTTT. It specifies CATSGTSVGELFF.

This clonotype showed up many times. V usage is TRBV4-1 and J usage is TRBJ1-2; D gene ambiguous. V lost 4 bases and J 1 base, leaving 16 bases between the germline ends. The CDR3 length is 16 residues. From germline, CDR1 is MGHRA and CDR2 YSYEKL. For the CDR3, the DNA is TGCGCCAGCAGCCCTGAGACCTCAAATATTAACTATGGCTACACCTTC. It codes for CASSPETSNINYGYTF.

The chain couples TRBV11-1 to TRBJ2-7, with 9 bases lining up with TRBD2. The CDR3 runs 14 residues. V lost 5 bases to trimming and J lost 3 bases; unmatched junction nucleotides: 5. The germline V gene has CDR1 SGHAT and CDR2 FQDESV (reference sequence). In DNA form, the CDR3 reads TGTGCCAGCAGCCGGACTAGCGACGACTACGAGCAGTACTTC. Protein: CASSRTSDDYEQYF.

The chain couples TRBV20-1 to TRBJ2-7, with 7 bases identical to TRBD1. V trimming: 5 bases; J trimming: 6 bases; junction bases outside the gene matches: 4. The CDR3 has 11 residues. Germline loops: CDR1 DFQATT, CDR2 SNEGSKA (reference sequence). The CDR3 nucleotides read TGCAGTGCTGAGGGGGCTGGCGAGCAGTACTTC. Its translation: CSAEGAGEQYF.

The J gene is TRBJ2-5, the V gene TRBV29-1; the D gene is possibly TRBD2 (5 bases). Germline CDR1 SQVTM, CDR2 ANQGSEA. The CDR3 contains 14 residues. With 8 bases removed from V and 5 bases from J, the gap between germline ends came to 21 bases. DNA of the CDR3: TGCAGCATCGCGTCCATGGACTGGCGTGAGACCCAGTACTTC. Protein sequence: CSIASMDWRETQYF. Variable domain in full (rest from reference TRBV29-1 and TRBJ2-5): SAVISQKPSRDICQRGTSLTIQCQVDSQVTMMFWYRQQPGQSLTLIATANQGSEATYESGFVIDKFPISRPNLTFSTLTVSNMSPEDSSIYLCSIASMDWRETQYFGPGTRLLVL.

The J gene is TRBJ1-1, the V gene TRBV6-1; TRBD1 matches 8 bases. Germline V gene sequence: CDR1 MNHNS, CDR2 SASEGT. V lost 7 bases, J lost 5 bases, and 9 bases stayed unmatched. This CDR3 region has 14 residues. As DNA, the CDR3 is TGTGCCAGCAACCTCCCAGGGGGCTTGACTGAAGCTTTCTTT. This translates into CASNLPGGLTEAFF.

This clonotype was seen ten or more times. J is TRBJ2-7 and V is TRBV6-1; D is perhaps TRBD1 or TRBD2 (5 bases each). Germline V lookup: CDR1 MNHNS, CDR2 SASEGT. V was trimmed by 4 bases and J by 0 bases, leaving 10 bases between them. The CDR3 spans 14 residues. CDR3 sequence reads: CASSARDPSYEQYF. DNA of the CDR3: TGTGCCAGCAGTGCACGGGACCCCTCCTACGAGCAGTACTTC.

This clonotype came up many times. In nucleotides, the CDR3 is TGCAGCGCAACTTCTGGGGCCAACGTCCTGACTTTC. Translation gives CSATSGANVLTF. This chain links TRBV29-1 with TRBJ2-6, with no clear D. Germline assignment: CDR1 SQVTM and CDR2 ANQGSEA. The V gene lost 7 bases and the J gene lost 1 base, with 5 bases spanning the gap. The CDR3 is 12 residues long.

The rearrangement uses TRBV20-1 and TRBJ1-5, with 8 bases fitting TRBD1. CDR1 DFQATT and CDR2 SNEGSKA come from the germline V gene (reference sequence). This CDR3 spans 17 amino acids. The ends lost 5 bases at V and 0 bases at J; junction bases unmatched: 12. Written as DNA, the CDR3 is TGCAGTGCTTTAGGGGGACAGGCAGCCTATAGCAATCAGCCCCAGCATTTT. Translated, it gives CSALGGQAAYSNQPQHF.